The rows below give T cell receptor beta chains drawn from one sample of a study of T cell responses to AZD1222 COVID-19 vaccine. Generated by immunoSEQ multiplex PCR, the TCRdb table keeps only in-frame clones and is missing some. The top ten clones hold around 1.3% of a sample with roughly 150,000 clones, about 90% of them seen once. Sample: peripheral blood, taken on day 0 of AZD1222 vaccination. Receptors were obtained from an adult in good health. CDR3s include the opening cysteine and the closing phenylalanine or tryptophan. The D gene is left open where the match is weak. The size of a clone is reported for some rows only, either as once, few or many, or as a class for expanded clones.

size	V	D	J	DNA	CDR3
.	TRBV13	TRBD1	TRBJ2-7	TGTGCCAGCAGCCCCACAGGGGGAGAGCAGTACTTC	CASSPTGGEQYF
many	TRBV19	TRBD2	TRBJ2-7	TGTGCCAGTAGTTCGCTAGCGGGGGCCAGCGCCGAGCAGTACTTC	CASSSLAGASAEQYF
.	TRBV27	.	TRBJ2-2	TGTGCCAGCACAAGGACACCCAACACCGGGGAGCTGTTTTTT	CASTRTPNTGELFF
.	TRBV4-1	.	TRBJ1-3	TGCGCCAGCAGCCAAGATCACAGGTCAGGAAACACCATATATTTT	CASSQDHRSGNTIYF
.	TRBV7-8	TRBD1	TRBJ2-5	TGTGCCAGCAGCTTACCTCCCCGCCGGGACAGGGGGTCTGAGACCCAGTACTTC	CASSLPPRRDRGSETQYF
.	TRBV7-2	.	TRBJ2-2	TGTGCCAGCAGCTTAGCCTCGGCGGAGTTCACCGGGGAGCTGTTTTTT	CASSLASAEFTGELFF
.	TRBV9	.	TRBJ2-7	TGTGCCAGCAGCGTAGGGAATAGTGGAGCCTACGAGCAGTACTTC	CASSVGNSGAYEQYF
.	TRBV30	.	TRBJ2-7	TGTGCCTGGACAGGGTCCTACGAGCAGTACTTC	CAWTGSYEQYF
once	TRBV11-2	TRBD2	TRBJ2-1	TGTGCCAGCTCGCCCGGGACTAGCGGGTTTAATGAGCAGTTCTTC	CASSPGTSGFNEQFF
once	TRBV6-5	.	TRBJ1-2	TGTGCCAGCAGTTATGGTACCACCGTACACTATGGCTACACCTTC	CASSYGTTVHYGYTF
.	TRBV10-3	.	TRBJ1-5	TGTGCCACCCATAGCGACCTTCTCCAGCCCCAGCATTTT	CATHSDLLQPQHF
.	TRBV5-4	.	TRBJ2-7	TGTGCCAGCAGCTTGCCCGACGGAAGCGAGCAGTACTTC	CASSLPDGSEQYF
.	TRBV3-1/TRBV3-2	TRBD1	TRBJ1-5	TGTGCCAGCAGCCAAGAAATGGACAGGGGCGGGGGCAATCAGCCCCAGCATTTT	CASSQEMDRGGGNQPQHF
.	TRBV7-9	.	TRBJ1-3	TGTGCCAGCAGCCCCGTTCGGTCTGGAAACACCATATATTTT	CASSPVRSGNTIYF
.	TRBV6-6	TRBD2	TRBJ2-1	TGTGCCAGCAGTTACGAGGTAGCGGGGTTTGACAATGAGCAGTTCTTC	CASSYEVAGFDNEQFF
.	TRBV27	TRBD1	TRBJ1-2	TGTGCCAGCAGTCCCGGGACAGGACAGAACTATGGCTACACCTTC	CASSPGTGQNYGYTF
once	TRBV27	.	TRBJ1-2	TGTGCCAGCGGCAGACAGACTAACTATGGCTACACCTTC	CASGRQTNYGYTF